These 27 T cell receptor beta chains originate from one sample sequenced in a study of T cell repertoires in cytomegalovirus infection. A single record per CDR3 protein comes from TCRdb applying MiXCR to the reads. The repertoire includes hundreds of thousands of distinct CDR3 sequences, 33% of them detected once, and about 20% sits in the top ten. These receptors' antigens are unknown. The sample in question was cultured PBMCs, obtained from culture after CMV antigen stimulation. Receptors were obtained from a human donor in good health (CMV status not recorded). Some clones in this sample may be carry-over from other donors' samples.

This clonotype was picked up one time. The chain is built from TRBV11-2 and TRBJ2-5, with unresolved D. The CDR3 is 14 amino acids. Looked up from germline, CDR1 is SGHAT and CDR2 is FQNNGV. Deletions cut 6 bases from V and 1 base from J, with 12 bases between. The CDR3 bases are TGTGCCAGCAGATCGCTCAGGAGCCAAGAGACCCAGTACTTC. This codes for CASRSLRSQETQYF.

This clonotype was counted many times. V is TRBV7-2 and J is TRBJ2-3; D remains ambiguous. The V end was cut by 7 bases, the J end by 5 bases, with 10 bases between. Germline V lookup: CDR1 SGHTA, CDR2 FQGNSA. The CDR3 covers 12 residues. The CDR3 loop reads CASTMRGDTQYF. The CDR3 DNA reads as TGTGCCAGCACCATGAGAGGAGATACGCAGTATTTT.

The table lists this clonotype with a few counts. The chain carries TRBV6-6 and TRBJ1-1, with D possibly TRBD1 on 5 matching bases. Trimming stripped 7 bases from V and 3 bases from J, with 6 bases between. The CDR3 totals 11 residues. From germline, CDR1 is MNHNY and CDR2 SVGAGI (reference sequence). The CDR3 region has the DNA TGTGCCAGCATGGGGGACACTGAAGCTTTCTTT. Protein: CASMGDTEAFF.

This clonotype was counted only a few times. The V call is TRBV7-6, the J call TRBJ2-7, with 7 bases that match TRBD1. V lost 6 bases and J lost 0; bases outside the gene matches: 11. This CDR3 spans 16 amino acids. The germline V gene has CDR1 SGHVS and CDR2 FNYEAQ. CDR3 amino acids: CASSTPTGRSSYEQYF. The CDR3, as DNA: TGTGCCAGCAGTACCCCGACAGGGCGGAGCTCCTACGAGCAGTACTTC.

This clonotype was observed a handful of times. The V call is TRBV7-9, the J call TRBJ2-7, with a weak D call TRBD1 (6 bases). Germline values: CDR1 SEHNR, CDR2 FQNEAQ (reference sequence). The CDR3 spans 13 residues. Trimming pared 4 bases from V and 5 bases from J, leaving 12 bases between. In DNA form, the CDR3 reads TGTGCCAGCAGCTATCAGGGGTCCAACGAGCAGTACTTC. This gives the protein CASSYQGSNEQYF.

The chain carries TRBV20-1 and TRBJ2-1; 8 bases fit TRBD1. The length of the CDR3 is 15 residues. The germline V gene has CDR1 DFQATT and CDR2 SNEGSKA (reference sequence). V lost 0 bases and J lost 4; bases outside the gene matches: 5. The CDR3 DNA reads TGCAGTGCTAGAGAGGGGACAGGAGCTTACAATGAGCAGTTCTTC. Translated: CSAREGTGAYNEQFF.

CDR3 in amino acids: CSVLAGGPFADTQYF. In DNA, the CDR3 is TGCAGTGTTCTAGCGGGGGGGCCTTTTGCAGATACGCAGTATTTT. The rearrangement links TRBV20-1 to TRBJ2-3; TRBD2 matches at 12 bases. Looked up from germline, CDR1 is DFQATT and CDR2 is SNEGSKA (reference sequence). Trimming at V came to 7 bases and at J to 4 bases, leaving 9 bases not matched to a gene. The CDR3 has 15 residues.

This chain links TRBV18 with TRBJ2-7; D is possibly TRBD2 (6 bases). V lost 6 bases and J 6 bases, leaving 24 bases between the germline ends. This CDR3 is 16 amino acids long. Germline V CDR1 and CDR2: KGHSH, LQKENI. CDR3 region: CASSPTVDGGMGEQYF. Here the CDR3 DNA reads TGTGCCAGCTCCCCCACGGTGGATGGCGGGATGGGCGAGCAGTACTTC. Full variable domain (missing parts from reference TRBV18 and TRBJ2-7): NAGVMQNPRHLVRRRGQEARLRCSPMKGHSHVYWYRQLPEEGLKFMVYLQKENIIDESGMPKERFSAEFPKEGPSILRIQQVVRGDSAAYFCASSPTVDGGMGEQYFGPGTRLTVT.

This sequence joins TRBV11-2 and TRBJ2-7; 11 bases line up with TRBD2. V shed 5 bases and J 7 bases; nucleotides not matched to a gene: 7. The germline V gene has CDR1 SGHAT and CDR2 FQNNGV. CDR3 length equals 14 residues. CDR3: CASSQTSGSGEQYF. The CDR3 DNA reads TGTGCCAGCAGCCAAACTAGCGGGAGTGGAGAGCAGTACTTC.

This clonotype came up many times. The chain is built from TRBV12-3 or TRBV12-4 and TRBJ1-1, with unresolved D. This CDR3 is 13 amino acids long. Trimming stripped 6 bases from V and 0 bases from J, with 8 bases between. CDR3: CASSFEVNTEAFF. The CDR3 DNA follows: TGTGCCAGCAGCTTCGAGGTGAACACTGAAGCTTTCTTT.

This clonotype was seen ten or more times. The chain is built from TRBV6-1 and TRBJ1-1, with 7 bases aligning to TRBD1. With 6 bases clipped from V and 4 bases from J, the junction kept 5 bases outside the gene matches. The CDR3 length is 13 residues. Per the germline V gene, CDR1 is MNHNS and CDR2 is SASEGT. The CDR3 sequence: CASRRQGLTEAFF. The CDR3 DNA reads TGTGCCAGCAGAAGACAGGGCCTCACTGAAGCTTTCTTT.

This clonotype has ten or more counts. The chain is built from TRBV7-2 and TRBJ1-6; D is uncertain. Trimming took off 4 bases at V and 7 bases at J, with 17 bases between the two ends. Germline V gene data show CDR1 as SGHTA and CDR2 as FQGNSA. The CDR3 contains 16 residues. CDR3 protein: CASSYSLGRPNSPLHF. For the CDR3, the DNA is TGTGCCAGCAGCTATTCCCTCGGACGGCCAAATTCACCCCTCCACTTT.

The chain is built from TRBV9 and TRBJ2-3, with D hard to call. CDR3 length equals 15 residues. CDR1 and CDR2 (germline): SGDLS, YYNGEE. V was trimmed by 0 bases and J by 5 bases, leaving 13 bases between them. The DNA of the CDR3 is TGTGCCAGCAGCGTAGCCAGTGGGCCCATAGATACGCAGTATTTT. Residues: CASSVASGPIDTQYF.

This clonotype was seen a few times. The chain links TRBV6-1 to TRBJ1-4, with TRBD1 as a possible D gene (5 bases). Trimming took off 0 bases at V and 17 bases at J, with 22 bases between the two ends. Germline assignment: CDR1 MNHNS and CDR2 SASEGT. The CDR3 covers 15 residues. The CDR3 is CASSEAGPSLGPSFF. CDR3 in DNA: TGTGCCAGCAGTGAAGCGGGGCCGAGCCTCGGTCCAAGTTTTTTT.

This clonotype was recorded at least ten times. CDR3 region: CASSTGGGRGTQYF. The CDR3 DNA reads TGTGCCAGCAGCACAGGGGGTGGGAGGGGGACCCAGTACTTC. The V call is TRBV7-2, the J call TRBJ2-5; D possibly corresponds to TRBD1 (8 bases). Germline CDR1 is SGHTA and CDR2 is FQGNSA. CDR3 size: 14 residues. Trimming removed 5 bases from V and 7 bases from J, with 17 bases in between.

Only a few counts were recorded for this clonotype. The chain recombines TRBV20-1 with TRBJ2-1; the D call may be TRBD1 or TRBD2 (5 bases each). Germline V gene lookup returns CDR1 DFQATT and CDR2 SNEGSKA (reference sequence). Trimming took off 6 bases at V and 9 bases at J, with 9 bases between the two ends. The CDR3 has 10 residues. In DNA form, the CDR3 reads TGCAGTGCATCCGGGGCTGAGCAGTTCTTC. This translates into CSASGAEQFF.

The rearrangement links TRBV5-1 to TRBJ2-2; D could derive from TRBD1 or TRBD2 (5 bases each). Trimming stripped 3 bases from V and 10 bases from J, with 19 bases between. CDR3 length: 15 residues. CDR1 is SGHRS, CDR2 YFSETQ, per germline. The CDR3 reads CASSYARDLLMELFF. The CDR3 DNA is TGCGCCAGCAGCTACGCCCGGGACCTATTGATGGAGCTGTTTTTT.

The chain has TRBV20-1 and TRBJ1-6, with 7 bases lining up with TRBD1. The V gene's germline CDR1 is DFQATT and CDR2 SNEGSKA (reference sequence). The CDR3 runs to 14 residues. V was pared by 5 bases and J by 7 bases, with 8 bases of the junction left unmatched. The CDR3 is CSASTGPKNSPLHF. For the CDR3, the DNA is TGCAGTGCTTCGACAGGGCCGAAGAATTCACCCCTCCACTTT.

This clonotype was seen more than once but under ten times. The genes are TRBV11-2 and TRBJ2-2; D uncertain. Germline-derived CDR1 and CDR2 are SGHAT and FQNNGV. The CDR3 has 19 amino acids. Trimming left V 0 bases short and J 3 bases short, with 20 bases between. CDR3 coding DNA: TGTGCCAGCAGCTTAGATCCCCTACGACTCGGGTGGGACACCGGGGAGCTGTTTTTT. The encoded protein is CASSLDPLRLGWDTGELFF. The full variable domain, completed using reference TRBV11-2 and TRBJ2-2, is EAGVAQSPRYKIIEKRQSVAFWCNPISGHATLYWYQQILGQGPKLLIQFQNNGVVDDSQLPKDRFSAERLKGVDSTLKIQPAKLEDSAVYLCASSLDPLRLGWDTGELFFGEGSRLTVL.

CDR3 coding DNA: TGTGCCATCAGACGCCCAGAGGCTAGCGGAGGTGAGCAGTTCTTC. Residues: CAIRRPEASGGEQFF. J is TRBJ2-1 and V is TRBV10-3; 7 bases map to TRBD2. CDR3 length equals 15 residues. V lost 6 bases to trimming and J lost 9 bases; unmatched junction nucleotides: 14. Looked up from germline, CDR1 is ENHRY and CDR2 is SYGVKD.

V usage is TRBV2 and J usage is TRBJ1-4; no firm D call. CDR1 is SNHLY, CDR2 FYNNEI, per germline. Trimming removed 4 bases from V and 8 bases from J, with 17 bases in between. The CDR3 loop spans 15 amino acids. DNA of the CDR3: TGTGCCAGCAGTGTCGAAAGAGCAAGTGGGGAAAAACTGTTTTTT. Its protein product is CASSVERASGEKLFF. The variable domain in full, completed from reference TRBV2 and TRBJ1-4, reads EPEVTQTPSHQVTQMGQEVILRCVPISNHLYFYWYRQILGQKVEFLVSFYNNEISEKSEIFDDQFSVERPDGSNFTLKIRSTKLEDSAMYFCASSVERASGEKLFFGSGTQLSVL.

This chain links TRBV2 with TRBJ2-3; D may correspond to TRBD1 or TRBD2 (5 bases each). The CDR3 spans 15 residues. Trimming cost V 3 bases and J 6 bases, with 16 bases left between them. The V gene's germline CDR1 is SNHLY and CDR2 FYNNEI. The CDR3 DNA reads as TGTGCCAGCAGTGAGTTCGGGACCTCAGGGGATACGCAGTATTTT. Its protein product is CASSEFGTSGDTQYF. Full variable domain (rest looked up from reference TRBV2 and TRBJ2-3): EPEVTQTPSHQVTQMGQEVILRCVPISNHLYFYWYRQILGQKVEFLVSFYNNEISEKSEIFDDQFSVERPDGSNFTLKIRSTKLEDSAMYFCASSEFGTSGDTQYFGPGTRLTVL.

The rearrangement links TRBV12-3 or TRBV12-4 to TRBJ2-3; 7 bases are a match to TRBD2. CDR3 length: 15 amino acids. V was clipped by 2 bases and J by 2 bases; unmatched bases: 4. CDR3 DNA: TGTGCCAGCAGTTTAAACCTAGCGGCCACAGATACGCAGTATTTT. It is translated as CASSLNLAATDTQYF.

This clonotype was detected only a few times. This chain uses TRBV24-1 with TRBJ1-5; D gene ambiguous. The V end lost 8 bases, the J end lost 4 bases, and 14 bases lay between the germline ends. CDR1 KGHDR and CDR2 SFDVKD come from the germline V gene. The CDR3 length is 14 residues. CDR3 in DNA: TGTGCCACCACGGGCCGGGAGTATAATCAGCCCCAGCATTTT. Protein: CATTGREYNQPQHF.

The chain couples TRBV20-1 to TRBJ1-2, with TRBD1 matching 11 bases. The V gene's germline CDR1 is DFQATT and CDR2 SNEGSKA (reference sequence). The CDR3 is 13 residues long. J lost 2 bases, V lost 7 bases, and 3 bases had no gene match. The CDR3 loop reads CSGTGGINYGYTF. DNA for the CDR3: TGCAGTGGGACAGGGGGCATCAACTATGGCTACACCTTC.

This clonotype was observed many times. CDR3 DNA: TGTGCCAGCAGCTTAGAGGGAGCGGGTGGCTACGAGCAGTACTTC. This encodes CASSLEGAGGYEQYF. This chain connects TRBV7-8 to TRBJ2-7; TRBD2 is a possible D gene (6 bases). CDR3 length: 15 amino acids. Trimming stripped 1 base from V and 3 bases from J, with 13 bases between. Looked up from germline, CDR1 is SGHVS and CDR2 is FQNEAQ.

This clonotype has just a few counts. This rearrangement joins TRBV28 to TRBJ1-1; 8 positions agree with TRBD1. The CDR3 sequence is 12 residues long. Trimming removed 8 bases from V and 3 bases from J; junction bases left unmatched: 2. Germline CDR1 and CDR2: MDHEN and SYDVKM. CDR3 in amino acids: CASGRGHTEAFF. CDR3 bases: TGTGCCAGCGGCAGGGGGCACACTGAAGCTTTCTTT.